The clone carrying this T cell receptor beta chain has more than one count but fewer than ten. No antigen is known for it. The data were obtained in a study of beta chain features in type 1 diabetes. Whole-study results and caveats: TCRB CDR3 length was moderately but significantly reduced in all four CD4+ subsets of Type 1 diabetes patients.

Reverse transcribing all isolated RNA meant expressed TCRB transcripts were sequenced. Generated by immunoSEQ multiplex PCR, the TCRdb table keeps only in-frame clones and is missing some. In the table there are a few hundred thousand clones, about 10% of which are singletons. V was pared by 4 bases and J by 4 bases, with 15 bases between. Germline CDR1 reads SGHTA; CDR2 reads FQGNSA. The CDR3 has 15 amino acids. Sequencing was done on a sample of central memory CD4+ T cells from blood. This rearrangement joins TRBV7-2 to TRBJ2-3; D possibly corresponds to TRBD2 (6 bases). The clonotype originates from a man between 25 and 39 years old with type 1 diabetes. The CDR3 DNA reads TGTGCCAGCAGCTCAAGACAAGGAGGGCCAGATACGCAGTATTTT. Residues: CASSSRQGGPDTQYF.